These 28 T cell receptor beta chains originate from one sample sequenced in a study of CD8+CD57+ T cells in acquired aplastic anemia. TCR beta VDJ combinations and CDR3 sequences were profiled from genomic DNA. Each CDR3 protein is one row after TCRdb ran MiXCR on the reads. The sample carries 200,000 or so distinct CDR3 sequences, around 66% recorded once. Sequenced: sorted CD4+, CD8+, or CD8+CD57+ T cells (not recorded which) from PBMCs. All receptors derive from a human donor with severe aplastic anemia or a healthy control (not recorded which).

This clonotype was seen repeatedly, ten times or more. CDR3 sequence reads: CATSIRAAQGGNQPQHF. The CDR3 region has the DNA TGTGCCACCAGCATAAGGGCCGCACAGGGTGGCAATCAGCCCCAGCATTTT. The V and J genes are TRBV15 and TRBJ1-5, with a tentative D call TRBD1 (6 bases). The CDR3 is 17 residues long. Deletions cut 4 bases from V and 2 bases from J, with 18 bases between. Germline V CDR1 and CDR2: LNHNV, YYDKDF (reference sequence).

The rearrangement joins TRBV7-9 to TRBJ2-7; TRBD2 agrees at 9 bases. CDR3 length: 13 residues. V trimming: 5 bases; J trimming: 5 bases; junction bases outside the gene matches: 4. Germline CDR1 is SEHNR and CDR2 is FQNEAQ (reference sequence). The CDR3 loop is CASSPGLANEQYF. The CDR3 nucleotides are TGTGCCAGCAGCCCGGGACTAGCAAACGAGCAGTACTTC.

CDR3 coding DNA: TGCAGCACCGGGACAACTCCCTACGAGCAGTACTTC. It translates to CSTGTTPYEQYF. This chain links TRBV29-1 with TRBJ2-7; TRBD1 might be the D (6 bases). Germline lookup yields CDR1 SQVTM and CDR2 ANQGSEA. The CDR3 is made up of 12 amino acids. The V end lost 8 bases, the J end lost 2 bases, and 13 bases lay between the germline ends.

The chain has TRBV7-2 and TRBJ1-5; D ambiguous. V was clipped by 3 bases and J by 2 bases, with 8 bases between them. CDR1 and CDR2 (germline): SGHTA, FQGNSA. This CDR3 is 14 amino acids long. Here the CDR3 reads CASSLRQGNQPQHF. The DNA for the CDR3 is TGTGCCAGCAGCTTGAGGCAGGGCAATCAGCCCCAGCATTTT.

The chain has TRBV15 and TRBJ1-2; D call uncertain. Per the germline V gene, CDR1 is LNHNV and CDR2 is YYDKDF (reference sequence). Trimming took 4 bases from V and 7 from J, leaving 16 bases between them. The CDR3 spans 14 residues. The CDR3 loop reads CATSIQRYEGGYTF. The CDR3 bases are TGTGCCACCAGCATCCAGAGATATGAGGGTGGCTACACCTTC.

Comments on this clonotype: No DNA is shown, since the ends of the CDR3 on it are uncertain; the CDR3 is the one TCRdb lists. J is TRBJ2-7 and V is TRBV25-1; the table's D gene call, TRBD2, was not cross checked with the DNA. Looked up from germline, CDR1 is MGHDK and CDR2 is SYGVNS. From its first to its last residue, the CDR3 has 22 amino acids. CDR3 sequence reads: CASSLMGTSRGETQYFGNEQYF.

V gene TRBV5-4 combines with J gene TRBJ2-7, with D possibly matching TRBD1 (6 bases). Germline loops: CDR1 SGHNT, CDR2 YYREEE (reference sequence). Trimming cost V 2 bases and J 0 bases, with 9 bases left between them. The CDR3 is 14 amino acids. Here the CDR3 DNA reads TGTGCCAGCAGCTTACAGGGTGGCTCCTACGAGCAGTACTTC. Translating gives CASSLQGGSYEQYF.

The genes are TRBV15 and TRBJ1-5, with a possible D match to TRBD1 (6 bases). Germline lookup yields CDR1 LNHNV and CDR2 YYDKDF (reference sequence). Between the trimmed V and J ends, which lost 8 bases and 2 bases, there was a span of 19 bases. CDR3 length equals 16 residues. The CDR3 reads CATHSAGALGNQPQHF. In nucleotides, the CDR3 is TGTGCCACCCATTCTGCAGGGGCGCTGGGCAATCAGCCCCAGCATTTT.

DNA for the CDR3: TGTGCCAGCAGCTTGACGGACAATCAGCCCCAGCATTTT. Amino acids: CASSLTDNQPQHF. V and J are TRBV7-9 and TRBJ1-5; D gene uncertain. Trimming pared 3 bases from V and 3 bases from J, leaving 6 bases between. This CDR3 has 13 amino acids. CDR1 and CDR2 (germline): SEHNR, FQNEAQ (reference sequence).

A remark on this clonotype: At one of its ends the junction is not consistent with the germline gene, which may arise from a read error. The chain recombines TRBV10-3 with TRBJ1-5; tentatively, D is TRBD1 (5 bases). This CDR3 is built from 13 residues. Germline V CDR1 and CDR2: ENHRY, SYGVKD. CDR3 protein: CASSGDGIWPQHF. The CDR3 DNA sequence: TGTGCCAGCAGTGGGGACGGGATATGGCCCCAGCATTTT.

J is TRBJ2-3 and V is TRBV7-3; 9 bases line up with TRBD2. The CDR3 covers 14 residues. The germline V gene encodes CDR1 SGHTA and CDR2 FQGTGA. The ends lost 9 bases at V and 5 bases at J; junction bases unmatched: 9. CDR3 loop: CASAGGRGGDTQYF. The CDR3 DNA sequence: TGTGCCAGTGCTGGCGGGAGGGGGGGAGATACGCAGTATTTT. Full variable domain (remainder filled in from reference TRBV7-3 and TRBJ2-3): GAGVSQTPSNKVTEKGKYVELRCDPISGHTALYWYRQSLGQGPEFLIYFQGTGAADDSGLPNDRFFAVRPEGSVSTLKIQRTERGDSAVYLCASAGGRGGDTQYFGPGTRLTVL.

In its sample, this clonotype was seen many times. V gene TRBV29-1 combines with J gene TRBJ1-5; the D is unclear. There are 15 residues in the CDR3. Per the germline V gene, CDR1 is SQVTM and CDR2 is ANQGSEA. DNA of the CDR3: TGCAGGGCACCCGACACCGCATATAGCAATCAGCCCCAGCATTTT. It codes for CRAPDTAYSNQPQHF.

The chain recombines TRBV19 with TRBJ1-5; D possibly corresponds to TRBD1 (6 bases). The CDR3 covers 14 residues. V was clipped by 5 bases and J by 1 base, with 9 bases between them. Per the germline V gene, CDR1 is LNHDA and CDR2 is SQIVND (reference sequence). CDR3 region: CASSEQGSNQPQHF. CDR3 DNA sequence: TGTGCCAGTAGTGAACAGGGCAGCAATCAGCCCCAGCATTTT.

The DNA for the CDR3 is TGTGCCAGCAGGACTGGACTAGCGGGCACAGATACGCAGTATTTT. This sequence encodes CASRTGLAGTDTQYF. The chain links TRBV7-8 to TRBJ2-3, with TRBD2 matching 10 bases. The CDR3 extends over 15 amino acids. Germline V gives CDR1 SGHVS, CDR2 FQNEAQ. The V gene end was trimmed by 6 bases and the J gene end by 1 base; junction bases not matched to a gene: 4.

The chain is built from TRBV20-1 and TRBJ2-1; 9 bases align to TRBD1. The CDR3 spans 14 residues. V lost 3 bases to trimming and J lost 9 bases; unmatched junction nucleotides: 9. Germline lookup yields CDR1 DFQATT and CDR2 SNEGSKA (reference sequence). The CDR3 nucleotides are TGCAGTGCTAGCTCCGGGACAGGGTTAGGTGAGCAGTTCTTC. It is translated as CSASSGTGLGEQFF.

This chain connects TRBV7-2 to TRBJ1-5; possibly TRBD1 for D (6 bases). Looked up from germline, CDR1 is SGHTA and CDR2 is FQGNSA. V lost 1 base and J 6 bases, leaving 10 bases between the germline ends. CDR3 size: 14 residues. As DNA, the CDR3 is TGTGCCAGCAGCTTAGTGGGGGGCGGTCAGCCCCAGCATTTT. Protein: CASSLVGGGQPQHF.

This clonotype was counted many times. The rearrangement links TRBV5-1 to TRBJ2-1; D may be TRBD1 (5 bases). The CDR3 sequence is 17 residues long. V was pared by 0 bases and J by 5 bases, with 18 bases between. CDR1 and CDR2 (germline): SGHRS, YFSETQ. The CDR3, as DNA: TGCGCCAGCAGCTTGGAGATAGGTTCAGGGCCCCACAATGAGCAGTTCTTC. Amino acid sequence: CASSLEIGSGPHNEQFF.

Remarks on this clonotype: One end of the junction is discordant with germline, which a read error may explain. The V gene is TRBV5-1, the J gene TRBJ2-5, with a weak D call TRBD2 (5 bases). The CDR3 covers 17 residues. CDR1 SGHRS and CDR2 YFSETQ come from the germline V gene. CDR3 loop: CASARDGVQRDQETQYF. As DNA, the CDR3 is TGTGCCAGCGCTCGGGATGGAGTACAAAGGGACCAAGAGACCCAGTACTTC.

The chain has TRBV7-6 and TRBJ1-2; 9 bases map to TRBD1. Per the germline V gene, CDR1 is SGHVS and CDR2 is FNYEAQ. V lost 3 bases to trimming and J lost 6 bases; unmatched junction nucleotides: 5. The CDR3 runs 14 residues. The CDR3 nucleotides read TGTGCCAGCAGCTTGGGGAGGACAGGGGATGGCTACACCTTC. Its translation is CASSLGRTGDGYTF.

The V call is TRBV19, the J call TRBJ1-1, with TRBD1 as a possible D gene (5 bases). Germline CDR1 and CDR2: LNHDA and SQIVND (reference sequence). This CDR3 contains 13 residues. The CDR3 reads CGVAGTLNTEAFF. CDR3 DNA: TGTGGCGTCGCAGGGACCCTGAACACTGAAGCTTTCTTT.

V usage is TRBV7-9 and J usage is TRBJ2-2; TRBD1 might be the D (5 bases). The CDR3 has 18 residues. Looked up from germline, CDR1 is SEHNR and CDR2 is FQNEAQ (reference sequence). V lost 1 base and J lost 4, with 19 bases in between. Written as DNA, the CDR3 is TGTGCCAGCAGCTTAGAAACGCAGGGCTCTACGGGCACCGGGGAGCTGTTTTTT. As protein: CASSLETQGSTGTGELFF.

The genes are TRBV7-9 and TRBJ1-2; D may be TRBD1 (5 bases). The length of the CDR3 is 14 residues. CDR1 SEHNR and CDR2 FQNEAQ come from the germline V gene (reference sequence). V was pared by 5 bases and J by 4 bases, with 14 bases between. In DNA form, the CDR3 reads TGTGCCAGCAGCAAGGATGGGACGGGCTATGGCTACACCTTC. Translation gives CASSKDGTGYGYTF.

A word on this clonotype: An end of the junction differs from the germline gene, which may be a read error. The chain uses TRBV15 and TRBJ2-7, with D possibly being TRBD1 (5 bases). The CDR3 loop spans 17 amino acids. CDR1 is LNHNV and CDR2 is YYDKDF in the germline V gene (reference sequence). For the CDR3, the DNA is TGTGCCACCGGCAGAGATCACTCCGCAGGGCTGACCTACGAGCAGTACTTC. Translated: CATGRDHSAGLTYEQYF. Looking up the rest from reference TRBV15 and TRBJ2-7 gives the full variable domain: DAMVIQNPRYQVTQFGKPVTLSCSQTLNHNVMYWYQQKSSQAPKLLFHYYDKDFNNEADTPDNFQSRRPNTSFCFLDIRSPGLGDTAMYLCATGRDHSAGLTYEQYFGPGTRLTVT.

As concerns this clonotype: No DNA is shown, since the ends of the CDR3 on it are uncertain; the CDR3 is the one TCRdb lists. The chain carries TRBV29-1 and TRBJ2-7; the D call TRBD1 from the table was never checked on the DNA. Germline V gives CDR1 SQVTM, CDR2 ANQGSEA. Counting both end residues, the CDR3 totals 20 amino acids. This chain's CDR3 is CTSVPAVRRQGALNSYEQYF.

This clonotype showed up just once. J is TRBJ1-6 and V is TRBV5-1, with TRBD1 matching over 8 bases. V was pared by 6 bases and J by 7 bases, with 15 bases of the junction left unmatched. Germline CDR1 is SGHRS and CDR2 is YFSETQ. The CDR3 covers 17 residues. CDR3 DNA: TGCGCCAGCACCTTTGGGACAGGAGAAGGCTGGAATTCACCCCTCCACTTT. Protein: CASTFGTGEGWNSPLHF.

In its sample, this clonotype was seen a few times. This chain uses TRBV2 with TRBJ1-1; D uncertain. The CDR3 totals 14 residues. With 3 bases removed from V and 4 bases from J, the gap between germline ends came to 12 bases. Germline-derived CDR1 and CDR2 are SNHLY and FYNNEI. CDR3 sequence (DNA): TGTGCCAGCAGTGAGGTGGAGCGGAGCACTGAAGCTTTCTTT. Protein sequence: CASSEVERSTEAFF.

The table lists this clonotype with a few counts. V is TRBV7-9 and J is TRBJ2-7; no clear D gene. Germline CDR1 reads SEHNR; CDR2 reads FQNEAQ (reference sequence). The V gene lost 8 bases and the J gene lost 1 base, with 6 bases spanning the gap. The CDR3 extends over 11 amino acids. The CDR3 DNA sequence: TGTGCCAGCCAAGGGTCCTACGAGCAGTACTTC. Amino acids: CASQGSYEQYF.

This clonotype was picked up many times. The V call is TRBV19, the J call TRBJ1-1; TRBD1 might be the D (6 bases). Germline loops: CDR1 LNHDA, CDR2 SQIVND (reference sequence). CDR3 size: 15 residues. Trimming cost V 1 base and J 1 base, with 10 bases left between them. CDR3 nucleotide sequence: TGTGCCAGTAGTATAGGTCAGGGGACGAACACTGAAGCTTTCTTT. As protein: CASSIGQGTNTEAFF.